This T cell receptor beta chain was sequenced in a study of blood T cell repertoires in COVID-19. About the study: COVID-19 samples collected from the United States, Italy and Spain covered acute and convalescent phases.

This clone has just a few counts. CDR1 is MNHEY and CDR2 is SVGEGT in the germline V gene. V was cut by 2 bases and J by 5 bases, with 5 bases left in between. CDR3 length equals 12 residues. Original methodology: Quantification of nucleated cells was approximated via reference gene primer amplification. Data came from immunoSEQ multiplex PCR; TCRdb stores just in-frame clones and leaves some out. Clonal size and the V and J genes are those of that table, whereas D and trimming came from the DNA. This sample has some 200,000 clones, with 84% found just once. The sequence was collected from a woman in her sixties or seventies with COVID-19, enrolled during active disease. Material: peripheral blood. The chain carries TRBV6-2 or TRBV6-3 and TRBJ2-3, with a tentative D call TRBD2 (5 bases). CDR3: CASSYRGDTQYF. The CDR3 region has the DNA TGTGCCAGCAGTTACCGGGGAGATACGCAGTATTTT.